Below are 26 T cell receptor beta chains sequenced from a single sample in a study of neurological immune-mediated disorders. MiXCR, applied by TCRdb to the 5' RACE reads, yields one record per CDR3 protein. The sample lists some 60,000 distinct CDR3 sequences, 9.7% occurring once. Documented time point: longitudinal time-point 2. The sequenced material came from PBMCs. These receptor sequences come from a man aged 25-40 years in good health.

This clonotype has at least ten counts. The rearrangement uses TRBV20-1 and TRBJ2-7; TRBD2 agrees at 10 bases. After removal of 0 bases from V and 2 bases from J, the junction contained 4 bases not matched to a gene. The CDR3 has 15 amino acids. Looked up from germline, CDR1 is DFQATT and CDR2 is SNEGSKA (reference sequence). In nucleotides, the CDR3 is TGCAGTGCTAGAGATCAGCGGGAGGGGACCTACGAGCAGTACTTC. This sequence encodes CSARDQREGTYEQYF.

This clonotype was counted many times. This chain joins TRBV28 and TRBJ1-1; tentative D call: TRBD1 (6 bases). The germline V and J ends were trimmed by 7 bases and 10 bases, with 16 bases remaining between them. The V gene's germline CDR1 is MDHEN and CDR2 SYDVKM. The CDR3 runs to 12 residues. The CDR3 protein is CASNHPDSGAFF. CDR3 sequence (DNA): TGTGCCAGCAACCACCCGGACAGCGGAGCTTTCTTT.

This clonotype was counted ten times or more. CDR3 amino acids: CASSRIDGGETQYF. CDR3 DNA sequence: TGTGCCAGCAGCCGCATCGATGGCGGCGAGACCCAGTACTTC. The chain joins TRBV13 to TRBJ2-5; D unclear. CDR3 length: 14 amino acids. CDR1 and CDR2 (germline): PRHDT, FYEKMQ (reference sequence). The ends were cut back, 5 bases at V and 5 bases at J, with 15 bases in the middle.

This clonotype was picked up many times. This chain connects TRBV7-9 to TRBJ2-2; D is unclear. Germline V CDR1 and CDR2: SEHNR, FQNEAQ (reference sequence). CDR3 length: 12 amino acids. V was pared by 3 bases and J by 3 bases, with 2 bases between. The CDR3 bases are TGTGCCAGCAGCTTTGACACCGGGGAGCTGTTTTTT. The encoded protein is CASSFDTGELFF.

This clonotype was counted ten times or more. CDR3 nucleotide sequence: TGCGCCAGCAGCCAACCGCAGGGGGGCACTGAAGCTTTCTTT. The encoded protein is CASSQPQGGTEAFF. The gene calls are TRBV4-1 and TRBJ1-1; 7 bases match TRBD1. After removal of 2 bases from V and 4 bases from J, the junction contained 4 bases not matched to a gene. The CDR3 is 14 residues long. Germline lookup yields CDR1 MGHRA and CDR2 YSYEKL.

This clonotype appeared many times. V gene TRBV5-6 combines with J gene TRBJ1-5, with 7 bases fitting TRBD1. Germline V lookup: CDR1 SGHDT, CDR2 YYEEEE. This CDR3 has 16 residues. The J segment lost 3 bases and the V segment lost 4 bases, leaving 10 bases of the junction unmatched. CDR3 protein: CASSLWQGDYNQPQHF. The DNA of the CDR3 is TGTGCCAGCAGCCTCTGGCAGGGGGACTACAATCAGCCCCAGCATTTT.

This clonotype was detected ten times or more. The chain employs TRBV5-1 and TRBJ2-2, with TRBD2 identical over 10 bases. The CDR3 length is 16 residues. The ends lost 2 bases at V and 4 bases at J; junction bases unmatched: 5. Germline CDR1 reads SGHRS; CDR2 reads YFSETQ. CDR3 loop: CASSLAGGPPTGELFF. The CDR3 bases are TGCGCCAGCAGCTTAGCGGGAGGGCCTCCCACCGGGGAGCTGTTTTTT.

This clonotype was detected ten times or more. The chain employs TRBV12-3 or TRBV12-4 and TRBJ2-2, with TRBD2 identical over 12 bases. Trimming cost V 8 bases and J 7 bases; bases outside gene matches: 5. This CDR3 is built from 14 residues. CDR3 amino acids: CASLTSGSGGELFF. Written as DNA, the CDR3 is TGTGCCAGCCTGACTAGCGGGAGTGGCGGGGAGCTGTTTTTT.

The chain has TRBV3-1 and TRBJ1-1; D gene ambiguous. Trimming cost V 6 bases and J 5 bases, with 10 bases left between them. The CDR3 has 12 amino acids. Germline V gene lookup returns CDR1 LGHDT and CDR2 YNNKEL (reference sequence). Written as DNA, the CDR3 is TGTGCCAGCAGTCATTACCGTACTGAAGCTTTCTTT. This translates into CASSHYRTEAFF.

This clonotype was counted many times. The chain employs TRBV7-2 and TRBJ1-4; D is perhaps TRBD1 (5 bases). V lost 3 bases to trimming and J lost 9 bases, with 14 bases between them. The germline V gene encodes CDR1 SGHTA and CDR2 FQGNSA. CDR3 size: 14 residues. In nucleotides, the CDR3 is TGTGCCAGCAGCTTTGGGCAGCCGGGACAAAAACTGTTTTTT. It encodes CASSFGQPGQKLFF.

This clonotype was seen ten or more times. This chain links TRBV20-1 with TRBJ2-5, with TRBD2 identical over 9 bases. Germline lookup yields CDR1 DFQATT and CDR2 SNEGSKA (reference sequence). V trimming: 0 bases; J trimming: 5 bases; junction bases outside the gene matches: 7. This CDR3 has 15 amino acids. DNA for the CDR3: TGCAGTGCTAGAGATTCTAGCGGGAATGGGGAGACCCAGTACTTC. It encodes CSARDSSGNGETQYF.

This clonotype was picked up many times. The chain is built from TRBV7-2 and TRBJ1-1, with D perhaps matching TRBD1 (5 bases). Germline CDR1 SGHTA, CDR2 FQGNSA. The CDR3 consists of 13 residues. The ends were cut back, 2 bases at V and 4 bases at J, with 8 bases in the middle. CDR3 residues: CASSLSRGTEAFF. As DNA, the CDR3 is TGTGCCAGCAGCTTATCAAGGGGCACTGAAGCTTTCTTT.

Many counts were recorded for this clonotype. V gene TRBV4-1 combines with J gene TRBJ2-7, with 10 bases lining up with TRBD1. Per the germline V gene, CDR1 is MGHRA and CDR2 is YSYEKL. V gave up 0 bases and J gave up 3 bases; unmatched junction bases: 2. This CDR3 has 15 residues. The CDR3 region is CASSQEWTGGYEQYF. The CDR3 DNA follows: TGCGCCAGCAGCCAAGAGTGGACAGGGGGCTACGAGCAGTACTTC.

The sample holds many counts of this clonotype. J is TRBJ1-2 and V is TRBV5-1; D is ambiguous. CDR1 is SGHRS and CDR2 is YFSETQ in the germline V gene. Trimming shortened V by 0 bases and J by 3 bases, and 18 bases separated the two germline ends. This CDR3 contains 17 residues. Here the CDR3 DNA reads TGCGCCAGCAGCTTGGTATCGGCCGTGGCGGTTGACTATGGCTACACCTTC. Protein: CASSLVSAVAVDYGYTF.

This clonotype was observed many times. The gene calls are TRBV14 and TRBJ2-3; 16 nucleotides agree with TRBD2. The CDR3 consists of 17 residues. V was clipped by 4 bases and J by 6 bases; unmatched bases: 7. CDR1 is SGHDN and CDR2 is FVKESK in the germline V gene. In nucleotides, the CDR3 is TGTGCCAGCAGCCCGGGACTAGCGGGAGGGACCTTTGATACGCAGTATTTT. It yields the protein CASSPGLAGGTFDTQYF.

There are many counts of this clonotype. V gene TRBV20-1 combines with J gene TRBJ2-4, with D perhaps TRBD2 (6 bases). The CDR3 is 12 residues long. With 7 bases removed from V and 6 bases from J, the gap between germline ends came to 13 bases. The germline V gene has CDR1 DFQATT and CDR2 SNEGSKA (reference sequence). The DNA of the CDR3 is TGCAGTGTCCCGACTAGGAGAAACATTCAGTACTTC. Amino acids: CSVPTRRNIQYF.

This clonotype was observed many times. This chain connects TRBV4-2 to TRBJ2-1, with D perhaps TRBD2 (7 bases). Trimming removed 1 base at V and 4 bases at J, with 14 bases between. CDR1 and CDR2 from the germline V gene are LGHNA and YNFKEQ. CDR3 length: 16 residues. CDR3 nucleotide sequence: TGTGCCAGCAGCCAAGCGGGGAGGGGGGGGTACAATGAGCAGTTCTTC. Translation: CASSQAGRGGYNEQFF.

Worth noting for this clonotype: The junction does not match germline at one end; this may be a read error. This sequence joins TRBV5-1 and TRBJ2-2; 12 nucleotides match TRBD2. The CDR3 loop spans 16 amino acids. The germline V gene has CDR1 SGHRS and CDR2 YFSETQ. CDR3: CDSSVQGLAGTGELFF. The CDR3 nucleotides are TGCGACAGCAGCGTACAGGGACTAGCGGGCACCGGGGAGCTGTTTTTT.

This clonotype was observed at least ten times. The rearrangement uses TRBV29-1 and TRBJ2-7, with D unclear. The V end was cut by 0 bases, the J end by 3 bases, with 0 bases between. CDR3 length: 10 residues. The germline V gene encodes CDR1 SQVTM and CDR2 ANQGSEA. The CDR3 DNA follows: TGCAGCGTTGAAGACTACGAGCAGTACTTC. Encoded protein: CSVEDYEQYF.

The chain uses TRBV2 and TRBJ2-7, with TRBD1 identical over 8 bases. Germline V gene sequence: CDR1 SNHLY, CDR2 FYNNEI. Trimming cost V 8 bases and J 2 bases; bases outside gene matches: 5. The CDR3 spans 13 residues. The DNA of the CDR3 is TGTGCCAGCCGTAGGACAGGGCCCTACGAGCAGTACTTC. This codes for CASRRTGPYEQYF.

This clonotype has just a few counts. The chain is built from TRBV12-3 or TRBV12-4 and TRBJ2-1; D is perhaps TRBD2 (6 bases). The CDR3 has 14 amino acids. The V end lost 7 bases, the J end lost 9 bases, and 19 bases lay between the germline ends. CDR3 nucleotides: TGTGCCAGCACTACAGGAGGGGATTACGGTGAGCAGTTCTTC. It encodes CASTTGGDYGEQFF.

This clonotype was detected ten times or more. The rearrangement uses TRBV5-1 and TRBJ1-1; D is unclear. The germline gives CDR1 SGHRS, CDR2 YFSETQ. CDR3 size: 14 residues. V dropped 1 base and J dropped 4 bases, with 11 bases sitting between them. The CDR3 DNA is TGCGCCAGCAGCTTGACCACAGTCGGCACTGAAGCTTTCTTT. It translates to CASSLTTVGTEAFF.

This clonotype turned up a few times. The genes are TRBV11-2 and TRBJ2-2; D ambiguous. Germline loops: CDR1 SGHAT, CDR2 FQNNGV. This CDR3 spans 14 amino acids. V was clipped by 4 bases and J by 4 bases, with 10 bases between them. The CDR3 sequence is CASSSRLSTGELFF. CDR3 DNA: TGTGCCAGCAGCTCACGACTCTCCACCGGGGAGCTGTTTTTT.

At least ten counts were recorded for this clonotype. J is TRBJ2-7 and V is TRBV6-6; possibly TRBD1 for D (5 bases). V lost 2 bases and J lost 2, with 13 bases in between. Germline lookup yields CDR1 MNHNY and CDR2 SVGAGI (reference sequence). This CDR3 has 15 residues. The CDR3 bases are TGTGCCAGCAGTTACGATGGGGCAGCAACCTACGAGCAGTACTTC. Residues: CASSYDGAATYEQYF.

This clonotype was seen many times. The rearrangement joins TRBV5-1 to TRBJ2-3, with 10 bases lining up with TRBD2. The CDR3 loop spans 14 amino acids. Germline lookup yields CDR1 SGHRS and CDR2 YFSETQ. J gave up 4 bases and V 6 bases, and 5 bases lay outside the gene matches. The CDR3 sequence is CASTLAGVADTQYF. In DNA form, the CDR3 reads TGCGCCAGCACCCTAGCGGGAGTGGCAGATACGCAGTATTTT.

This clonotype was counted ten times or more. The DNA of the CDR3 is TGTGCCAGCAGCCGCTACCTACAGGGGGTTTTGAACACCGGGGAGCTGTTTTTT. Translating gives CASSRYLQGVLNTGELFF. The chain uses TRBV7-2 and TRBJ2-2, with 8 positions matching TRBD1. Germline values: CDR1 SGHTA, CDR2 FQGNSA. The length of the CDR3 is 18 residues. V trimming: 5 bases; J trimming: 1 base; junction bases outside the gene matches: 12.